Following are 14 T cell receptor beta chains from one sample sequenced in a study of blood T cell repertoires in COVID-19. The repertoire was sequenced with immunoSEQ multiplex PCR; TCRdb's copy has only in-frame clones and lacks some. The sample lists under 150,000 clones; around 81% were seen once. The sample comprised peripheral blood. The receptor set was obtained from an older woman with acute or convalescent COVID-19.

The CDR3 loop is CASSADPGSGSTGELFF. The CDR3 bases are TGTGCCAGCAGCGCAGACCCGGGTAGCGGGTCCACCGGGGAGCTGTTTTTT. The chain couples TRBV9 to TRBJ2-2; 7 positions agree with TRBD2. Germline assignment: CDR1 SGDLS and CDR2 YYNGEE. The length of the CDR3 is 17 residues. With V trimmed by 3 bases and J by 4 bases, 12 bases remained unmatched.

The chain couples TRBV30 to TRBJ1-1, with 10 bases matching TRBD1. V dropped 6 bases and J dropped 6; count of bases not matched to a gene: 13. Germline CDR1 and CDR2: GTSNPN and SVGIG (reference sequence). The CDR3 spans 15 residues. The CDR3 loop is CACNAGTGAFAEAFF. The CDR3 DNA reads as TGTGCCTGTAACGCCGGGACAGGGGCGTTCGCTGAAGCTTTCTTT.

The chain joins TRBV19 to TRBJ1-4, with a possible D match to TRBD1 (5 bases). The germline CDR1 and CDR2 sequences are LNHDA and SQIVND (reference sequence). Trimming left V 3 bases short and J 1 base short, with 12 bases between. This CDR3 is built from 16 residues. CDR3 residues: CASSMLSGGTNEKLFF. CDR3 coding DNA: TGTGCCAGTAGTATGCTATCGGGGGGAACTAATGAAAAACTGTTTTTT.

The chain uses TRBV4-3 and TRBJ1-2; 8 bases line up with TRBD1. Germline assignment: CDR1 LGHNA and CDR2 YSLEER. The CDR3 loop spans 16 amino acids. With 4 bases clipped from V and 5 bases from J, the junction kept 12 bases outside the gene matches. The CDR3 DNA sequence: TGCGCCAGCAGCCTAGATGGACAGGGAGGCATATATGGCTACACCTTC. Protein sequence: CASSLDGQGGIYGYTF.

This clone has just one count. This chain connects TRBV2 to TRBJ2-1; 10 positions match TRBD2. Germline values: CDR1 SNHLY, CDR2 FYNNEI. CDR3 length: 18 residues. After removal of 1 base from V and 3 bases from J, the junction contained 9 bases not matched to a gene. In nucleotides, the CDR3 is TGTGCCAGCAGTGAAGGGCTAGCGGGAGTTGAACTCTACAATGAGCAGTTCTTC. Its protein is CASSEGLAGVELYNEQFF.

V usage is TRBV5-8 and J usage is TRBJ1-1; 7 nucleotides line up with TRBD1. V dropped 5 bases and J dropped 0; count of bases not matched to a gene: 7. Per the germline V gene, CDR1 is SGHTS and CDR2 is YDEGEE. There are 15 residues in the CDR3. CDR3 sequence (DNA): TGTGCCAGCAGAGCAACCGGGACAGTGAACACTGAAGCTTTCTTT. Its protein product is CASRATGTVNTEAFF.

This clone was seen just once. The chain carries TRBV7-3 and TRBJ2-3; the match to TRBD2 covers 7 bases. The CDR3 totals 13 residues. The junction had 3 bases not matched to a gene; V was cut back by 5 bases and J by 4 bases. Looked up from germline, CDR1 is SGHTA and CDR2 is FQGTGA. DNA of the CDR3: TGTGCCAGCAGCCAAGGACTAGCAGATACGCAGTATTTT. Residues: CASSQGLADTQYF.

In this sample, this clone turned up a few times. V gene TRBV3-1 (or the pseudogene TRBV3-2) combines with J gene TRBJ2-7; maybe TRBD2 (5 bases). CDR3 length equals 13 residues. Germline V gene sequence: CDR1 LGHDT, CDR2 YNNKEL (reference sequence). With 4 bases removed from V and 2 bases from J, the gap between germline ends came to 9 bases. The CDR3 DNA reads as TGTGCCAGCAGCCCCCAGCGGACCTACGAGCAGTACTTC. The encoded protein is CASSPQRTYEQYF.

This clone turned up a few times. The CDR3 region has the DNA TGTGCCAGCAGTTTATCGATGCGGGGGAATAGCAATCAGCCCCAGCATTTT. Protein sequence: CASSLSMRGNSNQPQHF. The genes are TRBV27 and TRBJ1-5; possibly TRBD1 for D (5 bases). The CDR3 is made up of 17 amino acids. The V and J ends lost 0 bases and 0 bases respectively, with 12 bases between them. Germline CDR1 MNHEY, CDR2 SMNVEV (reference sequence).

The chain combines TRBV28 with TRBJ1-5, with D unresolved. Trimming shortened V by 5 bases and J by 0 bases, and 8 bases separated the two germline ends. Germline CDR1 and CDR2: MDHEN and SYDVKM. CDR3 size: 14 residues. For the CDR3, the DNA is TGTGCCAGCAGTGCGGTGACTAGCAATCAGCCCCAGCATTTT. Its protein is CASSAVTSNQPQHF.

The gene calls are TRBV15 and TRBJ2-7; 8 nucleotides agree with TRBD1. V lost 3 bases and J lost 4; bases outside the gene matches: 8. This CDR3 is built from 15 residues. CDR1 is LNHNV, CDR2 YYDKDF, per germline (reference sequence). The CDR3 is CATSSDRGRRYEQYF. CDR3 in DNA: TGTGCCACCAGCAGCGACAGGGGCAGGAGGTACGAGCAGTACTTC.

This rearrangement joins TRBV28 to TRBJ2-2, with TRBD2 matching over 13 bases. The V and J ends lost 6 bases and 7 bases, in that order; junction bases with no gene match: 5. This CDR3 comprises 15 residues. Germline-derived CDR1 and CDR2 are MDHEN and SYDVKM. CDR3 in amino acids: CASSTSGRAGGELFF. The CDR3 nucleotides are TGTGCCAGCAGCACTAGCGGGAGGGCCGGCGGGGAGCTGTTTTTT. Using reference TRBV28 and TRBJ2-2 for the parts outside the CDR3, the full variable domain is DVKVTQSSRYLVKRTGEKVFLECVQDMDHENMFWYRQDPGLGLRLIYFSYDVKMKEKGDIPEGYSVSREKKERFSLILESASTNQTSMYLCASSTSGRAGGELFFGEGSRLTVL.

Comments on this clone: Other DNA sequences of this sample code for an identical CDR3. The chain joins TRBV19 to TRBJ1-2, with a possible D match to TRBD1 (5 bases). The CDR3 consists of 13 residues. Per germline, CDR1 LNHDA and CDR2 SQIVND (reference sequence). V lost 1 base and J 3 bases, leaving 6 bases between the germline ends. Written as DNA, the CDR3 is TGTGCCAGTAGTATAGGGGGCGACTATGGCTACACCTTC. Its protein is CASSIGGDYGYTF.

The chain couples TRBV7-2 to TRBJ2-7; D is perhaps TRBD2 (6 bases). The CDR3 is made up of 15 amino acids. Germline lookup yields CDR1 SGHTA and CDR2 FQGNSA. V was shortened by 1 base and J by 2 bases, with 12 bases between the two germline ends. CDR3 region: CASSLVSGATYEQYF. The DNA for the CDR3 is TGTGCCAGCAGCTTAGTCTCGGGAGCCACCTACGAGCAGTACTTC.